The next 10 T cell receptor beta chains were all read from a single sample in a study of human thymus T cells. Thymus was obtained from resections taken during corrective heart surgery. Sequencing was performed with immunoSEQ multiplex PCR; in TCRdb, only in-frame clones are kept and a portion is missing. This table has around 130,000 clones, just under 95% appearing once. The specimen was thymus tissue. These receptors all stem from a boy in the first two years of life with a congenital heart defect but otherwise immunologically healthy.

The chain has TRBV28 and TRBJ2-7; D is undetermined. Germline CDR1 and CDR2: MDHEN and SYDVKM. With 4 bases removed from V and 5 bases from J, the gap between germline ends came to 9 bases. This CDR3 contains 12 residues. The CDR3 spells CASSSRQNEQYF. DNA of the CDR3: TGTGCCAGCAGTTCCCGACAAAACGAGCAGTACTTC.

The chain is built from TRBV28 and TRBJ1-1; weak D call: TRBD1 (6 bases). Germline values: CDR1 MDHEN, CDR2 SYDVKM. The V end lost 7 bases, the J end lost 6 bases, and 15 bases lay between the germline ends. This CDR3 region has 13 residues. The CDR3: CASICRGGPEAFF. CDR3 sequence (DNA): TGTGCCAGCATTTGTCGTGGGGGGCCTGAAGCTTTCTTT.

The gene calls are TRBV5-4 and TRBJ1-1, with 9 positions matching TRBD1. The CDR3 is 16 residues long. The V segment lost 4 bases and the J segment 0 bases; nucleotides outside the gene matches: 7. Germline V lookup: CDR1 SGHNT, CDR2 YYREEE (reference sequence). The CDR3 reads CASSPWTGDLNTEAFF. The CDR3 DNA reads as TGTGCCAGCAGCCCCTGGACAGGGGATCTGAACACTGAAGCTTTCTTT.

The rearrangement uses TRBV11-2 and TRBJ1-5; 12 bases align to TRBD1. This CDR3 has 17 residues. Germline V gives CDR1 SGHAT, CDR2 FQNNGV. V trimming: 1 base; J trimming: 7 bases; junction bases outside the gene matches: 8. CDR3 amino acids: CASSLGGQGAAKQPQHF. CDR3 DNA sequence: TGTGCCAGCAGCTTAGGGGGACAGGGGGCGGCAAAGCAGCCCCAGCATTTT. The full variable domain, in which reference TRBV11-2 and TRBJ1-5 provide the parts outside the CDR3, is EAGVAQSPRYKIIEKRQSVAFWCNPISGHATLYWYQQILGQGPKLLIQFQNNGVVDDSQLPKDRFSAERLKGVDSTLKIQPAKLEDSAVYLCASSLGGQGAAKQPQHFGDGTRLSIL.

This clone was detected only once. The rearrangement joins TRBV19 to TRBJ2-6; 11 nucleotides align to TRBD2. CDR1 and CDR2 from the germline V gene are LNHDA and SQIVND (reference sequence). Unmatched junction bases numbered 15, after V lost 11 bases and J lost 0 bases. The length of the CDR3 is 19 residues. The CDR3 DNA sequence: TGTGCCTGTGTCATCTTGGGACTAGCGGTACACTCTGGGGCCAACGTCCTGACTTTC. Protein sequence: CACVILGLAVHSGANVLTF.

The genes are TRBV30 and TRBJ2-7, with D tentatively TRBD2 (5 bases). CDR3 length: 13 amino acids. V gave up 0 bases and J gave up 2 bases, with 8 bases separating them. CDR1 is GTSNPN and CDR2 is SVGIG in the germline V gene (reference sequence). The CDR3 sequence is CAWSVRRTYEQYF. The CDR3 nucleotides are TGTGCCTGGAGTGTCCGGAGGACCTACGAGCAGTACTTC.

This CDR3 reads CAISETRDRQANYGYTF. CDR3 DNA sequence: TGTGCCATCAGTGAGACCCGGGACCGTCAGGCTAACTATGGCTACACCTTC. This sequence joins TRBV10-3 and TRBJ1-2; D possibly corresponds to TRBD1 (5 bases). The CDR3 consists of 17 residues. The V end was cut by 2 bases, the J end by 0 bases, with 16 bases between. The germline gives CDR1 ENHRY, CDR2 SYGVKD.

The rearrangement joins TRBV5-6 to TRBJ2-3; either TRBD1 or TRBD2 may fit D (5 bases each). Trimming removed 1 base from V and 10 bases from J, with 19 bases in between. CDR1 is SGHDT and CDR2 is YYEEEE in the germline V gene. The CDR3 consists of 15 residues. The CDR3 sequence is CASSLTGSGRIPQYF. The CDR3 DNA sequence: TGTGCCAGCAGCTTGACGGGGTCGGGACGGATACCGCAGTATTTT.

V usage is TRBV4-2 and J usage is TRBJ2-1; TRBD2 aligns across 8 bases. This CDR3 contains 16 residues. Germline V gives CDR1 LGHNA, CDR2 YNFKEQ. Trimming removed 0 bases from V and 5 bases from J; junction bases left unmatched: 6. In DNA form, the CDR3 reads TGTGCCAGCAGCCAAGAGGCTAGCGGGTTTCACAATGAGCAGTTCTTC. It specifies CASSQEASGFHNEQFF.

The rearrangement joins TRBV10-3 to TRBJ2-2, with TRBD2 identical over 8 bases. Germline CDR1 reads ENHRY; CDR2 reads SYGVKD. The CDR3 spans 12 residues. J was trimmed by 6 bases and V by 9 bases; bases with no gene match: 3. The CDR3 here is CAMSGGPGELFF. As DNA, the CDR3 is TGTGCCATGAGCGGGGGTCCCGGGGAGCTGTTTTTT.